What follows is one TCR beta chain and its context. Its antigen is as yet unknown. This specimen belongs to a study of T cell responses to AZD1222 COVID-19 vaccine. The length of the CDR3 is 14 residues. Trimming took off 3 bases at V and 4 bases at J, with 9 bases between the two ends. The germline CDR1 and CDR2 sequences are MRHNA and SNTAGT. Findings and caveats of the study: The study sampled repertoires only after the peak T cell response.

This table comes from immunoSEQ multiplex PCR, and its TCRdb copy is limited to in-frame clones, with some not included. The profile shows some 78,000 clones, about four fifths of them singletons. This sequence was found in an adult who received the AZD1222 COVID-19 vaccine. The chain combines TRBV6-4 with TRBJ1-4; D remains unclear. Material: peripheral blood, obtained 28 days after the second AZD1222 dose. CDR3: CASSEQPFNEKLFF. The CDR3 DNA sequence: TGTGCCAGCAGTGAACAGCCATTTAATGAAAAACTGTTTTTT.